A single T cell receptor (beta chain) is shown here with its context. These data originate in a study of blood T cell repertoires in COVID-19. Looking at the study overall: COVID-19 samples collected from the United States, Italy and Spain covered acute and convalescent phases. The analysed material was cDNA or gDNA that came from T cells, B-cell-depleted T cells, or PBMCs.

From germline, CDR1 is SGHDT and CDR2 YYEEEE. J lost 6 bases, V lost 0 bases, and 4 bases had no gene match. This CDR3 is 15 amino acids long. Authors' data handling: Amplification with reference gene primers provided the estimates of nucleated cell counts. Here immunoSEQ multiplex PCR was the method, and the copy in TCRdb shows in-frame clones only, minus some. That table gives V, J and clone size, and the DNA gave D and trimming. This table has roughly 8,100 clones, less than 85% appearing once. This clonotype originated in a human donor with active COVID-19. The donor label of this sample is uncertain. Specimen: peripheral blood. V and J are TRBV5-6 and TRBJ2-1; 9 bases align to TRBD2. CDR3 sequence (DNA): TGTGCCAGCAGCTTGGATAGCGGGAGTAGCAATGAGCAGTTCTTC. As protein: CASSLDSGSSNEQFF. Combining the CDR3 with reference TRBV5-6 and TRBJ2-1 gives the whole variable domain DAGVTQSPTHLIKTRGQQVTLRCSPKSGHDTVSWYQQALGQGPQFIFQYYEEEERQRGNFPDRFSGHQFPNYSSELNVNALLLGDSALYLCASSLDSGSSNEQFFGPGTRLTVL.